This T cell receptor (beta chain) was captured in a study of blood T cell repertoires in COVID-19. The wider study: The United States, Italy and Spain were the sources of the acute and convalescent COVID-19 samples. From T cells, B-cell-depleted T cells, or PBMCs came the material, which was cDNA or gDNA.

CDR1 SEHNR and CDR2 FQNEAQ come from the germline V gene (reference sequence). This CDR3 is 17 amino acids long. The V end was cut by 2 bases, the J end by 1 base, with 15 bases between. In the original analysis: The assay estimated nucleated cells by amplifying reference gene primers. The method was immunoSEQ multiplex PCR; TCRdb's version includes in-frame clones alone and lacks a portion of them. D and trimming come from the DNA, and the V and J calls and clone size come from that table. The table lists 110,000 to 150,000 clones, 80% of them singletons. This chain uses TRBV7-9 with TRBJ1-3; unclear D gene. The sequence came from a man in his sixties or seventies who had recovered from COVID-19. The specimen sequenced was peripheral blood. CDR3 in amino acids: CASSLPEDFPSGNTIYF. The DNA of the CDR3 is TGTGCCAGCAGCTTACCCGAGGACTTTCCTTCTGGAAACACCATATATTTT.